These 4 T cell receptor beta chains originate from one sample sequenced in a study of T cells after yellow fever vaccination. In TCRdb, the 5' RACE reads were re-called with MiXCR into one record per CDR3 protein. The sample holds about 300,000 distinct CDR3 sequences, 6.8% seen once. This material consisted of PBMCs, taken more than 40 days after the first yellow fever vaccination. The receptors here all came from a man aged 18-30 years who received the YFV17D yellow fever vaccine.

V is TRBV6-1 and J is TRBJ2-7; D remains unclear. The CDR3 runs 15 residues. Trimming removed 6 bases at V and 7 bases at J, with 22 bases between. Germline values: CDR1 MNHNS, CDR2 SASEGT. CDR3 residues: CASSRPGQPIWEQYF. CDR3 bases: TGTGCCAGCAGCCGCCCCGGGCAGCCAATTTGGGAGCAGTACTTC.

The V call is TRBV29-1, the J call TRBJ2-5; perhaps TRBD1 as D (6 bases). Germline V gene lookup returns CDR1 SQVTM and CDR2 ANQGSEA. This CDR3 region has 13 residues. The ends were cut back, 6 bases at V and 3 bases at J, with 14 bases in the middle. DNA for the CDR3: TGCAGCGTCGGTTGGGGACAAGAAGAGACCCAGTACTTC. It is translated as CSVGWGQEETQYF.

This sequence joins TRBV10-3 and TRBJ2-5, with 9 bases aligning to TRBD1. The V and J ends lost 4 bases and 5 bases, in that order; junction bases with no gene match: 14. The length of the CDR3 is 17 residues. Germline CDR1 ENHRY, CDR2 SYGVKD. The CDR3 reads CAISAERGQGNRETQYF. The CDR3 coding sequence is TGTGCCATCAGTGCAGAAAGGGGACAGGGTAATCGGGAGACCCAGTACTTC.

This clonotype has ten or more counts. The CDR3 nucleotides are TGTGCCAGCAGTTCCCGGGGGGGGCACGGAGATACGCAGTATTTT. It specifies CASSSRGGHGDTQYF. The rearrangement uses TRBV7-6 and TRBJ2-3, with 8 bases identical to TRBD2. J was trimmed by 5 bases and V by 6 bases; bases with no gene match: 10. The germline CDR1 and CDR2 sequences are SGHVS and FNYEAQ. The CDR3 length is 15 residues.